This T cell receptor (beta chain) appears in the sequencing data of a study of tissue T cells after allogeneic stem cell transplantation. CDR1 and CDR2 from the germline V gene are NSQYPW and LRSPGD (reference sequence). CDR3 length equals 15 residues. V lost 0 bases, J lost 0 bases, and 6 bases lay in between. The method was immunoSEQ multiplex PCR; TCRdb's version includes in-frame clones alone and lacks a portion of them. The sample yields almost 8,500 clones, approximately 45% seen once. Time point defined: mouse harvest day 7 after allogeneic transplant. Tail vein injection delivered 10^7 T-cell-depleted bone marrow cells and 10^6 splenic CD5+ T cells. This clone is deemed medium-sized. Gene names and germline refer to mouse. From the germline J gene comes the end of the CDR3, since the read stops 1 residue before it.

This receptor was obtained from a female BALB/c mouse given C57BL/6 T cells with graft-versus-host disease after an allogeneic hematopoietic cell transplant. V and J are TRBV1 and TRBJ1-3, with D uncertain. The sequenced material came from skin. CDR3 protein: CTCSADQNSGNTLYF. Partial CDR3 DNA: TGCACCTGCAGTGCAGATCAGAATTCTGGAAATACGCTCTAT.